A single sample gave rise to the 8 T cell receptor beta chains below, sequenced in a study of T cell repertoires in cytomegalovirus infection. TCRdb re-called the reads through MiXCR, storing one row per CDR3 protein. The sample records around 85,000 distinct CDR3 sequences, roughly half being singletons. These receptors have no known antigen. The input for sequencing was CD8+ T cells from cultured PBMCs, taken from culture after CMV antigen stimulation. The receptor source for this set is a human donor in good health (CMV status not recorded). Some clones in this sample may be carry-over from other donors' samples.

The rearrangement joins TRBV7-9 to TRBJ2-6, with D uncertain. The germline V gene has CDR1 SEHNR and CDR2 FQNEAQ (reference sequence). Trimming left V 5 bases short and J 0 bases short, with 23 bases between. The length of the CDR3 is 20 residues. The CDR3 sequence: CASSPPYLGGKPSGANVLTF. The CDR3, as DNA: TGTGCCAGCAGCCCCCCTTACCTCGGCGGTAAGCCCTCTGGGGCCAACGTCCTGACTTTC.

V and J are TRBV7-9 and TRBJ2-5, with D tentatively TRBD1 (6 bases). Germline-derived CDR1 and CDR2 are SEHNR and FQNEAQ (reference sequence). The CDR3 sequence is 14 residues long. Trimming cost V 4 bases and J 5 bases, with 14 bases left between them. CDR3 loop: CASSSTGKLETQYF. The CDR3 bases are TGTGCCAGCAGCTCCACAGGGAAGCTGGAGACCCAGTACTTC.

The CDR3 here is CASSLPGQKETQYF. CDR3 in DNA: TGTGCCAGCAGCTTGCCGGGACAGAAAGAGACCCAGTACTTC. J is TRBJ2-5 and V is TRBV7-9; TRBD1 agrees at 7 bases. This CDR3 has 14 residues. Germline loops: CDR1 SEHNR, CDR2 FQNEAQ (reference sequence). The trim removed 3 bases at V and 3 bases at J, leaving 4 bases unmatched.

This clonotype has just a few counts. The J gene is TRBJ2-2, the V gene TRBV7-6; D might be TRBD2 (6 bases). Trimming removed 5 bases at V and 7 bases at J, with 11 bases between. Germline-derived CDR1 and CDR2 are SGHVS and FNYEAQ. The CDR3 length is 13 residues. The CDR3 DNA sequence: TGTGCCAGCAGCCTCGGGGGAAACGGGGAGCTGTTTTTT. Protein product: CASSLGGNGELFF.

The CDR3: CSASPGYPETQYF. The DNA for the CDR3 is TGCAGTGCTTCCCCAGGGTATCCAGAGACCCAGTACTTC. The gene calls are TRBV20-1 and TRBJ2-5, with D possibly TRBD1 on 5 matching bases. With 5 bases removed from V and 4 bases from J, the gap between germline ends came to 14 bases. The germline CDR1 and CDR2 sequences are DFQATT and SNEGSKA (reference sequence). There are 13 residues in the CDR3.

This chain connects TRBV6-1 to TRBJ2-1, with 10 bases lining up with TRBD2. Trimming took 6 bases from V and 7 from J; bases not matched to a gene: 9. The CDR3 extends over 15 amino acids. The V gene's germline CDR1 is MNHNS and CDR2 SASEGT. CDR3 sequence (DNA): TGTGCCAGCAGCTATTCTAGCGGGAGTCGGAATGAGCAGTTCTTC. The encoded protein is CASSYSSGSRNEQFF.

In its sample, this clonotype was seen a few times. CDR3 sequence: CASSSKTGDYTGELFF. In nucleotides, the CDR3 is TGTGCCAGCAGCTCTAAGACTGGAGACTACACCGGGGAGCTGTTTTTT. The chain couples TRBV7-6 to TRBJ2-2; D is undetermined. V was trimmed by 4 bases and J by 3 bases, leaving 15 bases between them. Germline V gene sequence: CDR1 SGHVS, CDR2 FNYEAQ. The CDR3 extends over 16 amino acids. The full variable domain, rest sourced from reference TRBV7-6 and TRBJ2-2, is GAGVSQSPRYKVTKRGQDVALRCDPISGHVSLYWYRQALGQGPEFLTYFNYEAQQDKSGLPNDRFSAERPEGSISTLTIQRTEQRDSAMYRCASSSKTGDYTGELFFGEGSRLTVL.

In this sample, this clonotype turned up a few times. The V call is TRBV19, the J call TRBJ1-3; D is uncertain. Germline CDR1 reads LNHDA; CDR2 reads SQIVND (reference sequence). V was trimmed by 6 bases and J by 4 bases, leaving 13 bases between them. CDR3 length equals 14 residues. The CDR3 nucleotides are TGTGCCAGTAGCGATAAGGCGGAAGGAAACACCATATATTTT. Its translation is CASSDKAEGNTIYF.